This TCR beta chain was observed in a study of T cells in Graves' hyperthyroidism and ophthalmopathy. General observations from the study: The model's output predicted ophthalmopathy at a median of 6.5 months prior to onset. Blood also contained most expanded thyroid clonotypes above 0.001.

Comments on this clonotype: Antigen specificity is unknown.

Amplification of TCR beta CDR3 regions was performed using RNA transcripts as template. The TCR CDR3 was amplified in a first-round RT-PCR using the HTBI primer set. TCRdb recomputed calls from the multiplex PCR reads with MiXCR, one row per CDR3 protein. Among nearly 600,000 distinct CDR3 sequences listed, over 11% were seen once. Patients aged 18 to 65 had newly diagnosed hyperthyroidism of under 2 months' duration. Diagnoses used clinical symptoms, serum thyroxine and TRAb, thyroid ultrasound and orbital computed tomography. The CDR3 covers 14 residues. Germline V gene data show CDR1 as MNHEY and CDR2 as SVGEGT. J gave up 7 bases and V 6 bases, and 8 bases lay outside the gene matches.

The receptor comes from a woman aged 25 to 39 with Graves' hyperthyroidism that later progressed to Graves' ophthalmopathy. The material sequenced was blood. The chain couples TRBV6-2 or TRBV6-3 to TRBJ2-5, with 10 bases fitting TRBD1. The CDR3 nucleotides are TGTGCCAGCAGGGACAGGGGGGTCCTTTGGACCCAGTACTTC. It yields the protein CASRDRGVLWTQYF.